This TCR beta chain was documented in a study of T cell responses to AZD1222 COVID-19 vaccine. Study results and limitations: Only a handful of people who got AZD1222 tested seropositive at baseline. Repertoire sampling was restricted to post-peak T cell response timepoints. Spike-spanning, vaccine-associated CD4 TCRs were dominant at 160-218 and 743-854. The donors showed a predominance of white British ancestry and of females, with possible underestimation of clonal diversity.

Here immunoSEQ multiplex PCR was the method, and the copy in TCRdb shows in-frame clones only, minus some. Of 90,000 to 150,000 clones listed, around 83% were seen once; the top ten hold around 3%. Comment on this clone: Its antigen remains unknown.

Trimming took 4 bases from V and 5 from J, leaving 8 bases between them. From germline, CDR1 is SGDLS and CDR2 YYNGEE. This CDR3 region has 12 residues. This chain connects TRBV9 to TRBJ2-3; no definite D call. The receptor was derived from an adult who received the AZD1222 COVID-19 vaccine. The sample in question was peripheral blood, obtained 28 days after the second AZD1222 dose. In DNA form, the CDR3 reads TGTGCCAGCAGCCCCATTGGAGATACGCAGTATTTT. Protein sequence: CASSPIGDTQYF.